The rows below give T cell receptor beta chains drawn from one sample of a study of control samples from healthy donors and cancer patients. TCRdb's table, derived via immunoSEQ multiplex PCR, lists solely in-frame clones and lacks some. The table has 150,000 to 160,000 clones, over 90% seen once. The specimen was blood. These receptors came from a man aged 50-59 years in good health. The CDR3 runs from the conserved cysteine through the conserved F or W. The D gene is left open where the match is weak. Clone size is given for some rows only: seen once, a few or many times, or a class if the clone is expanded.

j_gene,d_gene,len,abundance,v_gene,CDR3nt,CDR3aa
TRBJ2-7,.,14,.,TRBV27,TGTGCCAGCAGTTTAAACTTCGCCTCCTACGAGCAGTACTTC,CASSLNFASYEQYF
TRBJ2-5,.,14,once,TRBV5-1,TGCGCCAGCAGGAACAGGGAGGGTCAAGAGACCCAGTACTTC,CASRNREGQETQYF
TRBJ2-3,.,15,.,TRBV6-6,TGTGCCAGCTGTATGAGGCGGGACGGCACAGATACGCAGTATTTT,CASCMRRDGTDTQYF
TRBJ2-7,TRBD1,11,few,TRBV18,TGTGCCAGCTCACTCGACAGGGGGAAGTACTTC,CASSLDRGKYF
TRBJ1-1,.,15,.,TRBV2,TGTGCCAGCAGTGACCGGGGGGGCCCGAACACTGAAGCTTTCTTT,CASSDRGGPNTEAFF
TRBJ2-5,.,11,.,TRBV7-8,TGTGCCAGCAGCCCCCTTGAGACCCAGTACTTC,CASSPLETQYF
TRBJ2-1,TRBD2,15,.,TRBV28,TGTGCCAGCAGCCATCTAGCGGGAGTGGCCAATGAGCAGTTCTTC,CASSHLAGVANEQFF
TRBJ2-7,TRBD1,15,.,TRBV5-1,TGCGCCAGCAGCTTTGGCCATGGACAGGGGTACGAGCAGTACTTC,CASSFGHGQGYEQYF
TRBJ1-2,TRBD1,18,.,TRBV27,TGTGCCAGCAGTCAGGGGGGAGTTACAGGCCACCTCGTCTATGGCTACACCTTC,CASSQGGVTGHLVYGYTF
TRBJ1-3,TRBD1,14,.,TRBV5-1,TGCGCCAGCAGCTTGACAGGGGTCGGAAACACCATATATTTT,CASSLTGVGNTIYF
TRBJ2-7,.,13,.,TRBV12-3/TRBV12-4,TGTGCCAGCAGTTTAGGGACCTTATACGAGCAGTACTTC,CASSLGTLYEQYF
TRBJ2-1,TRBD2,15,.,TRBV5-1,TGCGCCAGCACCGGAGGACTAGCCCGCTACAATGAGCAGTTCTTC,CASTGGLARYNEQFF
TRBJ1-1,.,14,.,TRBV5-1,TGCGCCAGCAGCTTGTCGGCTGGGAACACTGAAGCTTTCTTT,CASSLSAGNTEAFF
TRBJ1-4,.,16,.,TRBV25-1,TGTGCCAGCAGTCAATCCCTTTTTCCAACTAATGAAAAACTGTTTTTT,CASSQSLFPTNEKLFF
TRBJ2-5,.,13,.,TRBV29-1,TGCAGCGTTGACCGGGTTGTTGAAGAGACCCAGTACTTC,CSVDRVVEETQYF
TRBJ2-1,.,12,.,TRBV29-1,TGCAGCGTCCGCGAATCCTACAATGAGCAGTTCTTC,CSVRESYNEQFF
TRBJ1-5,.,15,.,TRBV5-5,TGTGCCAGCAGATTAGGGCCGGAACGAAATCAGCCCCAGCATTTT,CASRLGPERNQPQHF
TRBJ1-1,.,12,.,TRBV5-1,TGCGCCAGCAGAGTAGCGAACACTGAAGCTTTCTTT,CASRVANTEAFF
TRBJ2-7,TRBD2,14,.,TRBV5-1,TGCGCCAGCAGCCCTAGCGGGGGGTACTACGAGCAGTACTTC,CASSPSGGYYEQYF
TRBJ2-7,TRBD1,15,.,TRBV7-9,TGTGCCAGCAGCTTAGAGGGACAGGGGGCGCCGGGGCAGTACTTC,CASSLEGQGAPGQYF
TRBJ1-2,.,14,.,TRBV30,TGTGCCTGGAGTGGAAATACAGGGAACTATGGCTACACCTTC,CAWSGNTGNYGYTF
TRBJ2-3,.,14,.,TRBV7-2,TGTGCCAGCAGCTTCTATAGTGGGTCAGATACGCAGTATTTT,CASSFYSGSDTQYF
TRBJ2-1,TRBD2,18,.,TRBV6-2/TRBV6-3,TGTGCCAGCAGCCCCGGACTAGCGGGAGTAAGACATTACAATGAGCAGTTCTTC,CASSPGLAGVRHYNEQFF
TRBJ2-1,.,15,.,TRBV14,TGTGCCAGCAGCATGGTGGGACGAGGGACCAATGAGCAGTTCTTC,CASSMVGRGTNEQFF
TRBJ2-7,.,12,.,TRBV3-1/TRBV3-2,TGTGCCAGCAGCCAAGATCGGAGAGAGCAGTACTTC,CASSQDRREQYF
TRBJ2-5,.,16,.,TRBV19,TGTGCCAGTAGTATAGTGGGCTTGGGGACTCAAGAGACCCAGTACTTC,CASSIVGLGTQETQYF
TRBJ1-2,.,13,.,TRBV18,TGTGCCAGCTCACCTGAAGGGAACTATGGCTACACCTTC,CASSPEGNYGYTF
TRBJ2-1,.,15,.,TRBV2,TGTGCCAGCAGTGAAGCGCTTTCTACGGGCACTGAGCAGTTCTTC,CASSEALSTGTEQFF
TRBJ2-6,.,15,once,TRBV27,TGTGCCAGCAGACCCGGGAGCTCTGGGGCCAACGTCCTGACTTTC,CASRPGSSGANVLTF
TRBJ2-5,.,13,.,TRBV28,TGTGCCAGCAGTTTGCAGGGGCGAGAGACCCAGTACTTC,CASSLQGRETQYF
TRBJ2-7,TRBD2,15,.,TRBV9,TGTGCCAGCAGCGTCAGCGGGATGGCAACCTACGAGCAGTACTTC,CASSVSGMATYEQYF
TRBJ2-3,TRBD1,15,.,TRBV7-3,TGTGCCAGCAGCCCTCGACAGGGGGCATCAGATACGCAGTATTTT,CASSPRQGASDTQYF
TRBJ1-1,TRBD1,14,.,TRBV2,TGTGCCAGCAGTGGAGTGGGGAGACAGGGGGTAACTTTCTTT,CASSGVGRQGVTFF